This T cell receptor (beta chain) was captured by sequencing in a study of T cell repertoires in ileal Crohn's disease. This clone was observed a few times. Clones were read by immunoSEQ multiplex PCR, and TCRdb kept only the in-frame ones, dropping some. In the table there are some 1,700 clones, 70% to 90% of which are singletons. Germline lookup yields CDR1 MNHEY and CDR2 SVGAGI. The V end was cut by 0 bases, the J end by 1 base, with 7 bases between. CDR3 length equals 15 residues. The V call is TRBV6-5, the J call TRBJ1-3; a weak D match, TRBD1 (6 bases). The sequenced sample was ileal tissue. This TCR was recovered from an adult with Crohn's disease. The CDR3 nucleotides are TGTGCCAGCAGTTACTCGAGGGGGTCTGGAAACACCATATATTTT. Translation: CASSYSRGSGNTIYF.